This T cell receptor beta chain emerged from a study of T cell responses to AZD1222 COVID-19 vaccine. A word on this clone: What it binds is not known.

Libraries were prepared by immunoSEQ multiplex PCR; TCRdb keeps only in-frame clonotypes and omits some of them. Of about 150,000 clones detected, roughly nine tenths appear once; the ten largest clones hold 3.8%. The CDR3 is made up of 16 amino acids. Looked up from germline, CDR1 is LNHNV and CDR2 is YYDKDF (reference sequence). V was clipped by 0 bases and J by 5 bases, with 16 bases between them. Notes on the study in general: Spike regions recognized by vaccine-associated CD4 TCRs spanned the protein, led by 160-218 and 743-854. Donors, mostly white British, included more females; clonal diversity was possibly underestimated.

The source is an adult who received the AZD1222 COVID-19 vaccine. The V gene is TRBV15, the J gene TRBJ1-1; D unresolved. The source material was peripheral blood, sampled 28 days after the second AZD1222 dose. The CDR3 region has the DNA TGTGCCACCAGCAGAGATCTCCAGTTGGTTTCGACTGAAGCTTTCTTT. Protein: CATSRDLQLVSTEAFF. The variable domain in full, with the rest retrieved from reference TRBV15 and TRBJ1-1, is DAMVIQNPRYQVTQFGKPVTLSCSQTLNHNVMYWYQQKSSQAPKLLFHYYDKDFNNEADTPDNFQSRRPNTSFCFLDIRSPGLGDTAMYLCATSRDLQLVSTEAFFGQGTRLTVV.